Listed here are 23 T cell receptor beta chains from one sample, sequenced in a study of cytomegalovirus exposure and HLA in healthy donors. This table comes from immunoSEQ multiplex PCR, and its TCRdb copy is limited to in-frame clones, with some not included. This sample has some 120,000 clones, with approximately 92% found just once. Sequences were obtained from PBMCs. The receptors were gathered from a woman between 18 and 30 years old in good health and CMV-seronegative.

V gene TRBV28 combines with J gene TRBJ1-5; D perhaps matches TRBD1 (5 bases). V was trimmed by 5 bases and J by 6 bases, leaving 20 bases between them. The CDR3 totals 16 residues. Per the germline V gene, CDR1 is MDHEN and CDR2 is SYDVKM. This CDR3 is CASSPRRGHLGQPQHF. In DNA form, the CDR3 reads TGTGCCAGCAGTCCCCGCCGCGGACATTTAGGTCAGCCCCAGCATTTT.

The gene calls are TRBV5-6 and TRBJ2-1; 7 nucleotides align to TRBD2. This CDR3 is built from 11 residues. Germline-derived CDR1 and CDR2 are SGHDT and YYEEEE. V was clipped by 4 bases and J by 8 bases; unmatched bases: 0. The CDR3 nucleotides read TGTGCCAGCAGCCGGGGGGATGAGCAGTTCTTC. It encodes CASSRGDEQFF.

In this sample, this clone turned up a few times. This chain links TRBV9 with TRBJ2-2; 12 positions agree with TRBD2. CDR1 is SGDLS, CDR2 YYNGEE, per germline. This CDR3 is built from 17 residues. The J segment lost 5 bases and the V segment lost 7 bases, leaving 12 bases of the junction unmatched. This chain's CDR3 is CASGGPLAGGWTGELFF. The CDR3 region has the DNA TGTGCCAGCGGGGGCCCACTAGCGGGAGGTTGGACCGGGGAGCTGTTTTTT.

The chain combines TRBV7-2 with TRBJ2-1, with TRBD2 identical over 10 bases. The germline V gene encodes CDR1 SGHTA and CDR2 FQGNSA. The V segment lost 3 bases and the J segment 9 bases; nucleotides outside the gene matches: 11. The CDR3 extends over 16 amino acids. The CDR3 protein is CASSFISAGGPGEQFF. Written as DNA, the CDR3 is TGTGCCAGCAGCTTTATCTCAGCGGGAGGGCCCGGTGAGCAGTTCTTC.

J is TRBJ1-1 and V is TRBV30; D remains ambiguous. The length of the CDR3 is 11 residues. The germline V gene has CDR1 GTSNPN and CDR2 SVGIG (reference sequence). The V end was cut by 1 base, the J end by 8 bases, with 8 bases between. The CDR3 bases are TGTGCCTGGAGTGGTATCAGGGAAGCTTTCTTT. This codes for CAWSGIREAFF.

The V and J genes are TRBV28 and TRBJ2-7; perhaps TRBD1 as D (6 bases). The CDR3 totals 12 residues. The germline V gene has CDR1 MDHEN and CDR2 SYDVKM. V was shortened by 6 bases and J by 5 bases, with 11 bases between the two germline ends. This chain's CDR3 is CASRDSYDEQYV. In nucleotides, the CDR3 is TGTGCCAGCAGGGACAGCTATGACGAGCAGTACGTC.

V and J are TRBV9 and TRBJ1-2, with TRBD1 identical over 9 bases. The CDR3 extends over 13 amino acids. The V gene's germline CDR1 is SGDLS and CDR2 YYNGEE. The V and J ends lost 4 bases and 8 bases, in that order; junction bases with no gene match: 6. The DNA of the CDR3 is TGTGCCAGCAGCACAGGGGGCTCGGGAGGCTACACCTTC. This encodes CASSTGGSGGYTF.

The chain uses TRBV28 and TRBJ1-1; D may be TRBD1 (6 bases). V lost 2 bases to trimming and J lost 0 bases, with 7 bases between them. Germline assignment: CDR1 MDHEN and CDR2 SYDVKM. The CDR3 has 14 residues. The CDR3 protein is CASSLAGVNTEAFF. The CDR3 DNA is TGTGCCAGCAGTTTAGCAGGGGTGAACACTGAAGCTTTCTTT.

The V call is TRBV5-8, the J call TRBJ1-6; no firm D call. The germline V gene has CDR1 SGHTS and CDR2 YDEGEE. This CDR3 has 17 residues. V lost 0 bases to trimming and J lost 5 bases, with 15 bases between them. The CDR3 region has the DNA TGTGCCAGCAGCTTGGGAGTCTTGGGCGCCAATAATTCACCCCTCCACTTT. Protein sequence: CASSLGVLGANNSPLHF.

The gene calls are TRBV6-6 and TRBJ2-7; possible D gene TRBD2, 6 bases. This CDR3 region has 13 residues. V was cut by 2 bases and J by 3 bases, with 8 bases left in between. CDR1 and CDR2 from the germline V gene are MNHNY and SVGAGI (reference sequence). The CDR3 here is CASSYGLSYEQYV. CDR3 DNA: TGTGCCAGCAGTTACGGACTAAGCTACGAGCAGTACGTC.

This CDR3 is CASSLAAEKAFF. As DNA, the CDR3 is TGTGCCAGCAGCTTAGCGGCTGAAAAAGCTTTCTTT. The chain combines TRBV7-9 with TRBJ1-1; D unresolved. CDR1 SEHNR and CDR2 FQNEAQ come from the germline V gene (reference sequence). The V gene lost 0 bases and the J gene lost 9 bases, with 8 bases spanning the gap. CDR3 length equals 12 residues. Full variable domain (missing parts from reference TRBV7-9 and TRBJ1-1): DTGVSQNPRHKITKRGQNVTFRCDPISEHNRLYWYRQTLGQGPEFLTYFQNEAQLEKSRLLSDRFSAERPKGSFSTLEIQRTEQGDSAMYLCASSLAAEKAFFGQGTRLTVV.

V is TRBV27 and J is TRBJ1-5, with a possible D match to TRBD1 (5 bases). V was trimmed by 3 bases and J by 1 base, leaving 13 bases between them. The CDR3 is made up of 16 amino acids. The V gene's germline CDR1 is MNHEY and CDR2 SMNVEV (reference sequence). This chain's CDR3 is CASSLAWGRSNQPQHF. The CDR3 coding sequence is TGTGCCAGCAGTTTGGCCTGGGGCAGGAGCAATCAGCCCCAGCATTTT.

The rearrangement joins TRBV5-4 to TRBJ2-1; 10 nucleotides align to TRBD2. The CDR3 runs 15 residues. V was clipped by 2 bases and J by 4 bases; unmatched bases: 3. The germline CDR1 and CDR2 sequences are SGHNT and YYREEE (reference sequence). The CDR3 DNA reads as TGTGCCAGCAGCTTTACTAGCGGGGATTACAATGAGCAGTTCTTC. This codes for CASSFTSGDYNEQFF.

The chain combines TRBV10-1 with TRBJ2-2; D may be TRBD2 (6 bases). The CDR3 is 13 amino acids. CDR1 and CDR2 (germline): WNHNN, SYGVQD (reference sequence). Between the trimmed V and J ends, which lost 5 bases and 7 bases, there was a span of 11 bases. The chain's CDR3 is CASSRRRDGELFF. CDR3 nucleotide sequence: TGCGCCAGCAGTCGACGGAGGGACGGGGAGCTGTTTTTT.

CDR3 region: CAWDISSGANVLTF. CDR3 DNA sequence: TGTGCCTGGGACATAAGCTCTGGGGCCAACGTCCTGACTTTC. The rearrangement joins TRBV30 to TRBJ2-6; D is unresolved. CDR3 length: 14 amino acids. Germline lookup yields CDR1 GTSNPN and CDR2 SVGIG (reference sequence). The V and J ends lost 5 bases and 0 bases respectively, with 8 bases between them.

This clone showed up just a few times. This chain links TRBV28 with TRBJ1-3, with a possible D match to TRBD1 (6 bases). Germline CDR1 MDHEN, CDR2 SYDVKM. This CDR3 has 14 residues. Trimming pared 4 bases from V and 3 bases from J, leaving 10 bases between. In DNA, the CDR3 is TGTGCCAGCAGTTCCTACAGGGTTGGAAACACCATATATTTT. Translating gives CASSSYRVGNTIYF. The whole variable domain, remainder taken from reference TRBV28 and TRBJ1-3, is DVKVTQSSRYLVKRTGEKVFLECVQDMDHENMFWYRQDPGLGLRLIYFSYDVKMKEKGDIPEGYSVSREKKERFSLILESASTNQTSMYLCASSSYRVGNTIYFGEGSWLTVV.

This chain links TRBV6-5 with TRBJ1-1, with 8 bases lining up with TRBD1. Germline V gene lookup returns CDR1 MNHEY and CDR2 SVGAGI. V gave up 8 bases and J gave up 1 base; unmatched junction bases: 6. The CDR3 is 14 amino acids. This CDR3 is CASGWTGSNTEAFF. DNA of the CDR3: TGTGCCAGCGGCTGGACAGGGTCGAACACTGAAGCTTTCTTT.

The rearrangement joins TRBV27 to TRBJ1-5; 9 bases match TRBD1. V shed 5 bases, J shed 6 bases, and the junction held 14 bases outside the gene matches. This CDR3 has 17 amino acids. CDR1 MNHEY and CDR2 SMNVEV come from the germline V gene (reference sequence). CDR3 residues: CASSPRGWGQGFQPQHF. CDR3 nucleotide sequence: TGTGCCAGCAGTCCCAGGGGCTGGGGACAGGGTTTTCAGCCCCAGCATTTT.

The J gene is TRBJ2-3, the V gene TRBV4-3, with 9 bases matching TRBD2. Germline V gives CDR1 LGHNA, CDR2 YSLEER. The ends lost 0 bases at V and 3 bases at J; junction bases unmatched: 7. The CDR3 is made up of 17 amino acids. The CDR3 spells CASSQEPLAGITDTQYF. DNA for the CDR3: TGCGCCAGCAGCCAAGAACCCCTAGCGGGAATTACAGATACGCAGTATTTT.

The rearrangement links TRBV6-1 to TRBJ2-1; D ambiguous. The germline CDR1 and CDR2 sequences are MNHNS and SASEGT. Trimming removed 7 bases from V and 7 bases from J, with 11 bases in between. The CDR3 consists of 12 residues. The CDR3 DNA reads TGTGCCAGCACCCAACTCGGGAATGAGCAGTTCTTC. Residues: CASTQLGNEQFF.

This clone was seen once. The rearrangement joins TRBV29-1 to TRBJ2-1; weak D call: TRBD2 (5 bases). With 3 bases removed from V and 3 bases from J, the gap between germline ends came to 18 bases. CDR1 is SQVTM, CDR2 ANQGSEA, per germline. The CDR3 has 16 amino acids. The CDR3 sequence: CSVESGLSSNYNEQFF. The CDR3 bases are TGCAGCGTTGAGTCTGGACTCTCATCCAACTACAATGAGCAGTTCTTC.

The genes are TRBV28 and TRBJ2-1, with D possibly TRBD1 on 6 matching bases. Trimming removed 9 bases from V and 0 bases from J, with 12 bases in between. This CDR3 is built from 14 residues. CDR1 and CDR2 (germline): MDHEN, SYDVKM. CDR3 in DNA: TGTGCCAGTAGAGGACAGAGCTCCTACAATGAGCAGTTCTTC. It yields the protein CASRGQSSYNEQFF.

V is TRBV5-8 and J is TRBJ2-5; TRBD2 matches at 10 bases. The CDR3 has 15 residues. Germline values: CDR1 SGHTS, CDR2 YDEGEE. The trim removed 0 bases at V and 4 bases at J, leaving 3 bases unmatched. The CDR3 loop reads CASSLASGSRETQYF. The CDR3 DNA reads as TGTGCCAGCAGCTTGGCTAGCGGGAGTAGAGAGACCCAGTACTTC.